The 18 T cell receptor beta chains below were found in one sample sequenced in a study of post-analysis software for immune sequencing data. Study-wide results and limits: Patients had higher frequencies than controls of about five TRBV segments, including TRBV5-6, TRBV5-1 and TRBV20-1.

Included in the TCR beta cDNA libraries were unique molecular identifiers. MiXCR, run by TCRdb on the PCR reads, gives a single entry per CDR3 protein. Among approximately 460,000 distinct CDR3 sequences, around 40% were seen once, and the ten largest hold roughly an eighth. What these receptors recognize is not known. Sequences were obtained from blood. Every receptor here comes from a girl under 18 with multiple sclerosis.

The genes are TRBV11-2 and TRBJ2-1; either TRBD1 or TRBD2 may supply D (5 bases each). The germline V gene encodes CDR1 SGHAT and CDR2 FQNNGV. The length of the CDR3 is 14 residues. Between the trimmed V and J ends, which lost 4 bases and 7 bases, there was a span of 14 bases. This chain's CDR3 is CASSWGEEANEQFF. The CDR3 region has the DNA TGTGCCAGCAGCTGGGGCGAGGAGGCAAATGAGCAGTTCTTC.

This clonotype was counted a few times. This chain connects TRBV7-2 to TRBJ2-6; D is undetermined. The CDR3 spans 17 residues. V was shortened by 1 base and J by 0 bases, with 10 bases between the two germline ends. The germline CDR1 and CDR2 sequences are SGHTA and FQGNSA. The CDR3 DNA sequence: TGTGCCAGCAGCTTAGTCGCGACACCCTCTGGGGCCAACGTCCTGACTTTC. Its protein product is CASSLVATPSGANVLTF.

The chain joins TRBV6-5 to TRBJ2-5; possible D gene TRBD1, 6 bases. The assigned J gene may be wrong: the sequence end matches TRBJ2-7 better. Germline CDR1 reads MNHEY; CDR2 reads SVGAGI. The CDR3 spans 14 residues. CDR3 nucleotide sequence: TGTGCCAGCAGCCTTTTAGGGGGAGAGGGCGAGCAGTACTTC. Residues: CASSLLGGEGEQYF.

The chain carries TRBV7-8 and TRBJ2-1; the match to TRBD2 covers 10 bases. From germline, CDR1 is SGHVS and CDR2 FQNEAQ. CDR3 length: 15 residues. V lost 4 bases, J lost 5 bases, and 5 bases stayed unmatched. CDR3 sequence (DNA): TGTGCCAGCAGCTCTAGCGGGAGAACGGACAATGAGCAGTTCTTC. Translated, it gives CASSSSGRTDNEQFF.

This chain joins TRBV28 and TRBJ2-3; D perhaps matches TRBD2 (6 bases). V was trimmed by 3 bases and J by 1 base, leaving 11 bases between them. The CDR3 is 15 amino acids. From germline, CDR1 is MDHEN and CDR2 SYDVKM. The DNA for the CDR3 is TGTGCCAGCAGTTTTTTTACGGGGGGCACAGATACGCAGTATTTT. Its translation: CASSFFTGGTDTQYF.

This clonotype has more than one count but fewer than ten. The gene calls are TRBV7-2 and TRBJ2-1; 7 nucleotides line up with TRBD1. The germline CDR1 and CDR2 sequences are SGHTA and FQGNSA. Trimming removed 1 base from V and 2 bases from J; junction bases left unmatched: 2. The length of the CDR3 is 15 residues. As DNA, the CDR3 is TGTGCCAGCAGCTTAGTCCAGGGGGCCTACAATGAGCAGTTCTTC. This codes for CASSLVQGAYNEQFF.

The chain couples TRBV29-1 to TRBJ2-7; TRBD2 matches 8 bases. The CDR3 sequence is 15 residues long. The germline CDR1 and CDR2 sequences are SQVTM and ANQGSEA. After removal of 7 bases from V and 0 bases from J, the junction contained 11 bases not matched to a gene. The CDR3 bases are TGCAGCGCCGGGGGGGCAGGGGTCCCCTCCTACGAGCAGTACTTC. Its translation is CSAGGAGVPSYEQYF.

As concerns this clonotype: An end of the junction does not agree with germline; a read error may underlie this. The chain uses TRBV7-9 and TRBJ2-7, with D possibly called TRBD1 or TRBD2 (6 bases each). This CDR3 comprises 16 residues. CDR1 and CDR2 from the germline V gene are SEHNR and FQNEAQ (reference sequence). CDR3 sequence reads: CVSSPFLEGGSYEQYF. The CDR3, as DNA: TGTGTCAGCAGCCCGTTTTTGGAGGGGGGCTCCTACGAGCAGTACTTC.

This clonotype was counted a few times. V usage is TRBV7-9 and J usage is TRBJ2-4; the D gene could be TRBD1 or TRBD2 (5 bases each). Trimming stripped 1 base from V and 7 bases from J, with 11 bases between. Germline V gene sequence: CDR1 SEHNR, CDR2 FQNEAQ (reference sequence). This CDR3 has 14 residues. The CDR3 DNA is TGTGCCAGCAGCTTAGACTCTGGGACGAACATTCAGTACTTC. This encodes CASSLDSGTNIQYF.

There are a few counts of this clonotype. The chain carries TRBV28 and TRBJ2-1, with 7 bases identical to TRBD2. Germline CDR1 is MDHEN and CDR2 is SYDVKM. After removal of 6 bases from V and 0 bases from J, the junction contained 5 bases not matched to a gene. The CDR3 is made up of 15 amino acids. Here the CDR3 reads CASSPAGSSYNEQFF. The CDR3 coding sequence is TGTGCCAGCAGCCCAGCGGGGAGCTCCTACAATGAGCAGTTCTTC.

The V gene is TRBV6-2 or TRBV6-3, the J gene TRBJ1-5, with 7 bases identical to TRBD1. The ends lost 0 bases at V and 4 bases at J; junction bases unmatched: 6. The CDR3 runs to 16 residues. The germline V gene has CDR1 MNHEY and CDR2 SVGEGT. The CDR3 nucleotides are TGTGCCAGCAGTTACTCGACAGGGCTAAAAAATCAGCCCCAGCATTTT. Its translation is CASSYSTGLKNQPQHF.

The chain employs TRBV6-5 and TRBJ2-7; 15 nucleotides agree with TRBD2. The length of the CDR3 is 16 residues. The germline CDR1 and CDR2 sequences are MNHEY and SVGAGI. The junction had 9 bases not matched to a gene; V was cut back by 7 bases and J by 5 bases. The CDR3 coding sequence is TGTGCCAGCACGGGACTAGCGGGAGGTACGGGAAACGAGCAGTACTTC. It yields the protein CASTGLAGGTGNEQYF.

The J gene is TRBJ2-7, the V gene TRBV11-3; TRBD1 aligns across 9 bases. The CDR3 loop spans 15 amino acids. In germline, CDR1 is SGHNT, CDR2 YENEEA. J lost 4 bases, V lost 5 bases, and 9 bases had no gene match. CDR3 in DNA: TGTGCCAGCAGCGCGCCGGGACAGGGAGTTTACGAGCAGTACTTC. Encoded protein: CASSAPGQGVYEQYF.

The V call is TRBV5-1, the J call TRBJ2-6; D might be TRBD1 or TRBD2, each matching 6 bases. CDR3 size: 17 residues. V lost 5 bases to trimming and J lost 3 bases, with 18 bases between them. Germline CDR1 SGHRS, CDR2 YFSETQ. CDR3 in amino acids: CASRSQPGGGGANVLTF. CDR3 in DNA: TGCGCCAGCAGATCTCAGCCCGGGGGCGGTGGGGCCAACGTCCTGACTTTC.

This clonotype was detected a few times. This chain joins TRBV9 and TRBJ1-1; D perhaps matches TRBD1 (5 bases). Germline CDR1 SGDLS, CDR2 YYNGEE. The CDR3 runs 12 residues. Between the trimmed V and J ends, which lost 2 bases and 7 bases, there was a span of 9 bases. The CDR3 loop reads CASSVWQGEAFF. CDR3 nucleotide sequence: TGTGCCAGCAGCGTTTGGCAGGGTGAAGCTTTCTTT.

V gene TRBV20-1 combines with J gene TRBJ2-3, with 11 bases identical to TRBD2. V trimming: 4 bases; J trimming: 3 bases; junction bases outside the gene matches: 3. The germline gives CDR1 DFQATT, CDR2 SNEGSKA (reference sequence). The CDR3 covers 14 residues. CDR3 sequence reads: CSATTSGKTDTQYF. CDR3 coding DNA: TGCAGTGCTACGACTAGCGGGAAGACAGATACGCAGTATTTT.

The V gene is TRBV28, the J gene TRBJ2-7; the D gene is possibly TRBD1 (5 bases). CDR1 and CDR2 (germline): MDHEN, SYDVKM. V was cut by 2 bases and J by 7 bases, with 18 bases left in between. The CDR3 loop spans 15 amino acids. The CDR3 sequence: CASSLGWARAEEQYF. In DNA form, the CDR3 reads TGTGCCAGCAGTTTAGGGTGGGCCAGGGCGGAGGAGCAGTACTTC.

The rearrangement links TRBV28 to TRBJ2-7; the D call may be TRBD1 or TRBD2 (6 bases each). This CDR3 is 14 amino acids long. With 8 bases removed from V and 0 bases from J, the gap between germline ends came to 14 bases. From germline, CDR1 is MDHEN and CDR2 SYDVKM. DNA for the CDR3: TGTGCCAGCGGGGGGACACCCAGCTCCTACGAGCAGTACTTC. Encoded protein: CASGGTPSSYEQYF.